These T cell receptor beta chains were read from a single sample in a study of blood T cells in healthy people across ages. MiXCR, applied by TCRdb to the 5' RACE reads, yields one record per CDR3 protein. The profile shows hundreds of thousands of distinct CDR3 sequences, about 24% of them singletons. Separately, the same data were catalogued under a study of T cells of mothers and their children.

Material: blood. The receptor source for this set is a boy younger than 18 in good health. CDR3s include the opening cysteine and the closing phenylalanine or tryptophan.

V gene	J gene	CDR3 protein
TRBV3-1	TRBJ2-4	CASSDNPNAPGKIQYF
TRBV29-1	.	CSVETGCEQYF
TRBV20-1	TRBJ2-1	CSARSGVSYNEQFF
TRBV28	TRBJ1-1	CACRGPNTEAFF
TRBV5-1	TRBJ2-3	CASSLARGKDTQYF
TRBV6-6	.	CASSYLPWDIDAEQFF
TRBV24-1	TRBJ2-4	CATSGSGTGVLKNIQYF
TRBV9	TRBJ1-6	CASSWGEPGQGASPLHF
TRBV3-1	.	CASSPEGLAGGRGRWAKAYNEQFF
TRBV2	TRBJ2-5	CASSDIAGVQETQYF
TRBV20-1	TRBJ2-5	CSARGERGVPQETQYF